The 17 T cell receptor beta chains below were found in one sample sequenced in a study of T cell responses to AZD1222 COVID-19 vaccine. Clones were sequenced by immunoSEQ multiplex PCR, and TCRdb holds only the in-frame ones, with some missing. The sample shows about 83,000 clones, over 80% of them seen only once. The sequencing used peripheral blood, collected on day 0 of MenACWY control vaccination. The receptors were sampled from an adult in good health.

The CDR3 loop reads CASSLEGIGYTIYF. The DNA of the CDR3 is TGTGCCAGCAGCTTGGAAGGGATTGGGTACACCATATATTTT. The rearrangement links TRBV5-6 to TRBJ1-3; D not resolved. The CDR3 consists of 14 residues. Germline V gene sequence: CDR1 SGHDT, CDR2 YYEEEE. The V end was cut by 0 bases, the J end by 8 bases, with 12 bases between.

V and J are TRBV5-4 and TRBJ2-2; TRBD2 might be the D (6 bases). CDR1 is SGHNT, CDR2 YYREEE, per germline (reference sequence). The V end was cut by 4 bases, the J end by 1 base, with 14 bases between. CDR3 length: 16 residues. In DNA, the CDR3 is TGTGCCAGCAGCACGGAGCGGGCTTGGAACACCGGGGAGCTGTTTTTT. Amino acid sequence: CASSTERAWNTGELFF.

In its sample, this clone was seen once. This chain links TRBV2 with TRBJ1-1; perhaps TRBD1 as D (6 bases). This CDR3 has 12 amino acids. V lost 7 bases and J lost 2, with 8 bases in between. Per germline, CDR1 SNHLY and CDR2 FYNNEI. The CDR3 here is CASKGGNTEAFF. Written as DNA, the CDR3 is TGTGCCAGCAAGGGGGGTAACACTGAAGCTTTCTTT.

The chain combines TRBV6-2 or TRBV6-3 with TRBJ1-5, with unresolved D. The CDR3 consists of 17 residues. Germline CDR1 reads MNHEY; CDR2 reads SVGEGT. V lost 2 bases, J lost 5 bases, and 19 bases lay in between. The CDR3 DNA follows: TGTGCCAGCAGTTACACCCTGGCGGGAGTTTTGGATCAGCCCCAGCATTTT. Translated, it gives CASSYTLAGVLDQPQHF.

This clone appeared once. This chain connects TRBV18 to TRBJ2-3, with 7 bases that match TRBD2. The CDR3 is made up of 14 amino acids. The V segment lost 8 bases and the J segment 5 bases; nucleotides outside the gene matches: 10. The germline V gene has CDR1 KGHSH and CDR2 LQKENI. The CDR3 loop is CASGEGLGEDTQYF. In DNA, the CDR3 is TGTGCCAGCGGGGAGGGCCTAGGGGAAGATACGCAGTATTTT.

The chain carries TRBV2 and TRBJ2-5, with D perhaps matching TRBD2 (6 bases). This CDR3 contains 14 residues. The V gene lost 6 bases and the J gene lost 6 bases, with 17 bases spanning the gap. Germline V lookup: CDR1 SNHLY, CDR2 FYNNEI. The CDR3 sequence is CASRGEAGPKTQYF. The DNA of the CDR3 is TGTGCCAGCAGGGGGGAGGCTGGGCCGAAGACCCAGTACTTC.

This clone was counted between two and nine times. This rearrangement joins TRBV18 to TRBJ2-5; D might be TRBD1 (6 bases). The CDR3 runs to 13 residues. Between the trimmed V and J ends, which lost 3 bases and 5 bases, there was a span of 10 bases. The V gene's germline CDR1 is KGHSH and CDR2 LQKENI. This CDR3 is CASSPDSRETQYF. The CDR3 nucleotides read TGTGCCAGCTCACCGGACAGTAGGGAGACCCAGTACTTC.

The rearrangement links TRBV28 to TRBJ2-7; 8 nucleotides agree with TRBD1. CDR3 size: 14 residues. The germline CDR1 and CDR2 sequences are MDHEN and SYDVKM. After removal of 8 bases from V and 4 bases from J, the junction contained 10 bases not matched to a gene. The CDR3 protein is CASSRLTGAYEQYF. The DNA of the CDR3 is TGTGCCAGCTCTAGATTGACAGGGGCTTACGAGCAGTACTTC. Complete variable domain (other parts from reference TRBV28 and TRBJ2-7): DVKVTQSSRYLVKRTGEKVFLECVQDMDHENMFWYRQDPGLGLRLIYFSYDVKMKEKGDIPEGYSVSREKKERFSLILESASTNQTSMYLCASSRLTGAYEQYFGPGTRLTVT.

The chain has TRBV30 and TRBJ1-1; D ambiguous. The CDR3 spans 14 residues. CDR1 is GTSNPN and CDR2 is SVGIG in the germline V gene (reference sequence). With 1 base removed from V and 1 base from J, the gap between germline ends came to 10 bases. The CDR3 DNA reads TGTGCCTGGAGTGACCTACCCCCGAACACTGAAGCTTTCTTT. This sequence encodes CAWSDLPPNTEAFF.

V and J are TRBV19 and TRBJ1-2; D gene unclear. Germline CDR1 and CDR2: LNHDA and SQIVND (reference sequence). The CDR3 runs 16 residues. V dropped 0 bases and J dropped 8 bases, with 19 bases sitting between them. DNA for the CDR3: TGTGCCAGTAGTATAGATCTGGGAGCCTCCGGTCGCGGCTACACCTTC. Its protein is CASSIDLGASGRGYTF.

In its sample, this clone was seen once. V and J are TRBV5-1 and TRBJ2-1, with TRBD2 matching 9 bases. The germline V gene encodes CDR1 SGHRS and CDR2 YFSETQ. The CDR3 is 14 amino acids. V gave up 0 bases and J gave up 6 bases; unmatched junction bases: 1. The CDR3 loop is CASSLGLAANEQFF. In nucleotides, the CDR3 is TGCGCCAGCAGCTTGGGACTAGCGGCCAATGAGCAGTTCTTC.

This chain links TRBV11-2 with TRBJ2-3, with TRBD2 matching over 12 bases. The J segment lost 1 base and the V segment lost 5 bases, leaving 7 bases of the junction unmatched. CDR3 size: 17 residues. In germline, CDR1 is SGHAT, CDR2 FQNNGV. In nucleotides, the CDR3 is TGTGCCAGCAGCCCGACTAGACTAGCGGGAGGCACAGATACGCAGTATTTT. The encoded protein is CASSPTRLAGGTDTQYF.

The chain couples TRBV5-5 to TRBJ2-7; D gene uncertain. Germline V CDR1 and CDR2: SGHKS, YYEKEE (reference sequence). This CDR3 comprises 14 residues. Trimming took 2 bases from V and 9 from J, leaving 18 bases between them. CDR3 residues: CASSLGPPPSGQYF. In DNA, the CDR3 is TGTGCCAGCAGCTTAGGCCCCCCCCCTAGTGGGCAGTACTTC.

The chain links TRBV28 to TRBJ1-5, with D possibly matching TRBD1 (5 bases). The germline V and J ends were trimmed by 3 bases and 5 bases, with 8 bases remaining between them. Germline CDR1 reads MDHEN; CDR2 reads SYDVKM. The CDR3 length is 13 residues. In nucleotides, the CDR3 is TGTGCCAGCAGTTTGTTGGGGGATCAGCCCCAGCATTTT. Translation gives CASSLLGDQPQHF.

This clone was seen a few times. This chain joins TRBV6-5 and TRBJ1-1, with 8 bases fitting TRBD1. This CDR3 comprises 15 residues. J lost 1 base, V lost 6 bases, and 7 bases had no gene match. Germline assignment: CDR1 MNHEY and CDR2 SVGAGI. CDR3 protein: CASRLSGGANTEAFF. DNA for the CDR3: TGTGCCAGCAGGCTCTCAGGGGGCGCGAACACTGAAGCTTTCTTT.

The chain combines TRBV11-2 with TRBJ1-1; D ambiguous. V gave up 1 base and J gave up 0 bases, with 12 bases separating them. CDR1 SGHAT and CDR2 FQNNGV come from the germline V gene. The CDR3 consists of 16 residues. This CDR3 is CASSLGLRKMNTEAFF. CDR3 DNA sequence: TGTGCCAGCAGCTTAGGGTTACGTAAGATGAACACTGAAGCTTTCTTT. Drawing the rest from reference TRBV11-2 and TRBJ1-1, the complete variable domain is EAGVAQSPRYKIIEKRQSVAFWCNPISGHATLYWYQQILGQGPKLLIQFQNNGVVDDSQLPKDRFSAERLKGVDSTLKIQPAKLEDSAVYLCASSLGLRKMNTEAFFGQGTRLTVV.

The chain has TRBV7-2 and TRBJ2-1, with D uncertain. Trimming pared 6 bases from V and 8 bases from J, leaving 23 bases between. The CDR3 sequence is 16 residues long. CDR1 is SGHTA and CDR2 is FQGNSA in the germline V gene. The CDR3 region has the DNA TGTGCCAGCAGTCAACTTGGAAAGATCAGGAGCCATGAGCAGTTCTTC. Protein sequence: CASSQLGKIRSHEQFF.